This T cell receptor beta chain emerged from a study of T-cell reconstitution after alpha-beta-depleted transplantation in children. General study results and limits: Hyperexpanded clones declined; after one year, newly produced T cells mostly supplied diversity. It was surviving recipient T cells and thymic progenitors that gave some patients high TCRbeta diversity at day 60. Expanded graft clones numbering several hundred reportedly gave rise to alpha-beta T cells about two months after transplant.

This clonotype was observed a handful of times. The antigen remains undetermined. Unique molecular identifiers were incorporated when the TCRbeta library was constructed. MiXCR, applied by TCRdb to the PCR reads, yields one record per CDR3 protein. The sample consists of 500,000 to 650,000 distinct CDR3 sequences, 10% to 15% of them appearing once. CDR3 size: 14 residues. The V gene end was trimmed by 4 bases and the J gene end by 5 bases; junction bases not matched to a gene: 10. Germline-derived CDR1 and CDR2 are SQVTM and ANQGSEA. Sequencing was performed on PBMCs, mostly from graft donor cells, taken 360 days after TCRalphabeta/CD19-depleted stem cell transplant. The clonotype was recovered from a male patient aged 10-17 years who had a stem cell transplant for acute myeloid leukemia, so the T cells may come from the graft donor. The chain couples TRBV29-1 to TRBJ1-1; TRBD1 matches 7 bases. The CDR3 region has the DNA TGCAGCGTTGGAGAGGGGGCGATTCAGACTGAAGCTTTCTTT. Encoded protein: CSVGEGAIQTEAFF. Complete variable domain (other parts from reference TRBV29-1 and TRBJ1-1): SAVISQKPSRDICQRGTSLTIQCQVDSQVTMMFWYRQQPGQSLTLIATANQGSEATYESGFVIDKFPISRPNLTFSTLTVSNMSPEDSSIYLCSVGEGAIQTEAFFGQGTRLTVV.